These 20 T cell receptor beta chains share one sample of origin, sequenced in a study of blood T cell repertoires in COVID-19. Sequenced by immunoSEQ multiplex PCR; TCRdb stores in-frame clones only, minus some. Of around 230,000 clones listed, 65% to 90% are singletons. Sequenced input: peripheral blood. The receptors were sampled from a man aged 40-50 years who had recovered from COVID-19.

The table lists this clone with a count of one. Here the CDR3 DNA reads TGCGCCAGCAGCGACAGCCCTCTGGGGATGGACAGATGGCCAGATACGCAGTATTTT. Translation: CASSDSPLGMDRWPDTQYF. This rearrangement joins TRBV4-1 to TRBJ2-3; tentative D call: TRBD1 (6 bases). The CDR3 length is 19 residues. The V gene's germline CDR1 is MGHRA and CDR2 YSYEKL. Trimming took off 5 bases at V and 4 bases at J, with 28 bases between the two ends.

About this clone itself: This CDR3 is also generated by other DNA sequences in the sample. V and J are TRBV7-9 and TRBJ1-1, with 7 bases matching TRBD1. Unmatched junction bases numbered 4, after V lost 3 bases and J lost 3 bases. In germline, CDR1 is SEHNR, CDR2 FQNEAQ (reference sequence). The CDR3 is 14 amino acids. DNA of the CDR3: TGTGCCAGCAGCTTTTGGGACAGAGACACTGAAGCTTTCTTT. Translated, it gives CASSFWDRDTEAFF.

This clone was observed once. The chain joins TRBV2 to TRBJ1-2; D call uncertain. The V end was cut by 1 base, the J end by 10 bases, with 16 bases between. Germline V gene lookup returns CDR1 SNHLY and CDR2 FYNNEI. The CDR3 sequence is 14 residues long. The CDR3 reads CASSEVPNPDSYTF. CDR3 DNA sequence: TGTGCCAGCAGTGAAGTCCCTAACCCCGACTCCTACACCTTC.

V and J are TRBV5-1 and TRBJ2-3; TRBD2 matches 7 bases. CDR1 and CDR2 (germline): SGHRS, YFSETQ. V lost 1 base to trimming and J lost 2 bases; unmatched junction nucleotides: 10. The CDR3 has 17 amino acids. This CDR3 is CASSLSSSGLYTDTQYF. The CDR3 DNA sequence: TGCGCCAGCAGCTTGTCATCTAGCGGCTTATACACAGATACGCAGTATTTT.

This clone was observed once. The chain is built from TRBV5-1 and TRBJ2-6, with D possibly being TRBD2 (5 bases). CDR3 size: 18 residues. Deletions cut 1 base from V and 7 bases from J, with 21 bases between. Germline CDR1 and CDR2: SGHRS and YFSETQ. The DNA for the CDR3 is TGCGCCAGCAGCTTGACGGTTCGGGGTTATGTAGGAGCCAACGTCCTGACTTTC. This translates into CASSLTVRGYVGANVLTF.

The chain is built from TRBV14 and TRBJ2-7; D gene ambiguous. V was shortened by 0 bases and J by 6 bases, with 3 bases between the two germline ends. Looked up from germline, CDR1 is SGHDN and CDR2 is FVKESK. The CDR3 sequence is 11 residues long. In nucleotides, the CDR3 is TGTGCCAGCAGCCAAGACGGCGAGCAGTACTTC. It codes for CASSQDGEQYF. The variable domain in full, completed from reference TRBV14 and TRBJ2-7, reads EAGVTQFPSHSVIEKGQTVTLRCDPISGHDNLYWYRRVMGKEIKFLLHFVKESKQDESGMPNNRFLAERTGGTYSTLKVQPAELEDSGVYFCASSQDGEQYFGPGTRLTVT.

The chain uses TRBV5-4 and TRBJ2-7; TRBD1 is a possible D gene (6 bases). There are 14 residues in the CDR3. Germline V gives CDR1 SGHNT, CDR2 YYREEE (reference sequence). Between the trimmed V and J ends, which lost 3 bases and 0 bases, there was a span of 10 bases. DNA for the CDR3: TGTGCCAGCAGCTCACAGGGTTTCTCCTACGAGCAGTACTTC. Translated: CASSSQGFSYEQYF.

The gene calls are TRBV2 and TRBJ1-1, with a weak D call TRBD1 (5 bases). The CDR3 is made up of 14 amino acids. Germline CDR1 and CDR2: SNHLY and FYNNEI. V dropped 3 bases and J dropped 5 bases, with 13 bases sitting between them. This chain's CDR3 is CASSEGRSGTEAFF. The CDR3 nucleotides are TGTGCCAGCAGTGAGGGACGGAGCGGGACTGAAGCTTTCTTT.

The CDR3 sequence: CATSRADRGWKFF. The CDR3 DNA follows: TGTGCCACCAGCAGAGCGGACAGGGGGTGGAAGTTCTTC. The V and J genes are TRBV15 and TRBJ2-1; the match to TRBD1 covers 10 bases. The V and J ends lost 1 base and 14 bases, in that order; junction bases with no gene match: 5. This CDR3 has 13 amino acids. Germline V CDR1 and CDR2: LNHNV, YYDKDF (reference sequence).

This clone has just one count. The chain is built from TRBV6-2 or TRBV6-3 and TRBJ2-3, with 16 bases lining up with TRBD2. Germline V gene data show CDR1 as MNHEY and CDR2 as SVGEGT. CDR3 length: 18 residues. J was trimmed by 4 bases and V by 6 bases; bases with no gene match: 10. CDR3 coding DNA: TGTGCCAGCAGCCGAATGGGACTAGCGGGGGGGCCCGCAGATACGCAGTATTTT. It yields the protein CASSRMGLAGGPADTQYF.

The V gene is TRBV18, the J gene TRBJ2-3; D gene uncertain. V dropped 0 bases and J dropped 1 base, with 5 bases sitting between them. The CDR3 loop spans 14 amino acids. The V gene's germline CDR1 is KGHSH and CDR2 LQKENI. In DNA, the CDR3 is TGTGCCAGCTCACCACCGTCAGGCACAGATACGCAGTATTTT. Translated, it gives CASSPPSGTDTQYF. Complete variable domain (other parts from reference TRBV18 and TRBJ2-3): NAGVMQNPRHLVRRRGQEARLRCSPMKGHSHVYWYRQLPEEGLKFMVYLQKENIIDESGMPKERFSAEFPKEGPSILRIQQVVRGDSAAYFCASSPPSGTDTQYFGPGTRLTVL.

The chain joins TRBV27 to TRBJ2-7; TRBD2 matches at 10 bases. This CDR3 is 19 amino acids long. The germline CDR1 and CDR2 sequences are MNHEY and SMNVEV (reference sequence). V lost 6 bases and J lost 4; bases outside the gene matches: 21. This CDR3 reads CASRVYGLADRFLFYEQYF. Written as DNA, the CDR3 is TGTGCCAGCAGAGTTTATGGACTAGCGGATCGTTTTCTTTTTTACGAGCAGTACTTC.

The chain recombines TRBV2 with TRBJ2-7, with D uncertain. V gave up 3 bases and J gave up 1 base, with 7 bases separating them. Germline CDR1 is SNHLY and CDR2 is FYNNEI. This CDR3 is 13 amino acids long. Written as DNA, the CDR3 is TGTGCCAGCAGTGAGTACCTATCCTACGAGCAGTACTTC. It translates to CASSEYLSYEQYF.

The rearrangement joins TRBV2 to TRBJ1-2, with D possibly TRBD1 on 6 matching bases. The CDR3 covers 16 residues. Trimming removed 8 bases at V and 8 bases at J, with 27 bases between. CDR1 is SNHLY and CDR2 is FYNNEI in the germline V gene. The CDR3 DNA reads as TGTGCCAGCCCCCCTTTGGGGGCGCGTAAGAGGGGGGGCTACACCTTC. It is translated as CASPPLGARKRGGYTF.

This clone was seen only a few times. The chain combines TRBV30 with TRBJ1-4; D may be TRBD1 (5 bases). The CDR3 runs to 15 residues. In germline, CDR1 is GTSNPN, CDR2 SVGIG (reference sequence). The ends were cut back, 3 bases at V and 8 bases at J, with 19 bases in the middle. CDR3 bases: TGTGCCTGGAGCGCGTTTCGTGGGGCTGGCGAAAAACTGTTTTTT. This sequence encodes CAWSAFRGAGEKLFF.

The chain carries TRBV15 and TRBJ2-5, with 8 bases aligning to TRBD1. This CDR3 is 14 amino acids long. CDR1 is LNHNV, CDR2 YYDKDF, per germline (reference sequence). J was trimmed by 4 bases and V by 11 bases; bases with no gene match: 12. This CDR3 reads CASQTGTGSETQYF. The CDR3 DNA follows: TGTGCCTCCCAAACCGGGACAGGCTCAGAGACCCAGTACTTC.

J is TRBJ1-2 and V is TRBV4-3, with 7 bases fitting TRBD1. This CDR3 region has 15 residues. V shed 0 bases and J 2 bases; nucleotides not matched to a gene: 3. The germline V gene encodes CDR1 LGHNA and CDR2 YSLEER. The CDR3 loop is CASSQENRGNYGYTF. CDR3 sequence (DNA): TGCGCCAGCAGCCAAGAAAACAGGGGAAACTATGGCTACACCTTC.

The chain couples TRBV3-1 (or the pseudogene TRBV3-2) to TRBJ2-2; D is perhaps TRBD1 (6 bases). Trimming removed 2 bases at V and 5 bases at J, with 36 bases between. The CDR3 sequence is 23 residues long. Germline V CDR1 and CDR2: LGHDT, YNNKEL (reference sequence). The chain's CDR3 is CASSQRELGAEGIEVHSTGELFF. CDR3 in DNA: TGTGCCAGCAGCCAAAGGGAATTGGGGGCAGAGGGGATTGAGGTGCATTCGACCGGGGAGCTGTTTTTT.

The rearrangement uses TRBV10-3 and TRBJ2-3; 9 positions match TRBD2. This CDR3 region has 16 residues. Germline V gives CDR1 ENHRY, CDR2 SYGVKD. Trimming cost V 2 bases and J 2 bases; bases outside gene matches: 5. Here the CDR3 reads CAISEPTSGPTDTQYF. CDR3 DNA: TGTGCCATCAGTGAGCCAACTAGCGGGCCCACAGATACGCAGTATTTT.

This clone was seen once. V gene TRBV11-3 combines with J gene TRBJ1-1; D is perhaps TRBD1 (6 bases). With 6 bases removed from V and 2 bases from J, the gap between germline ends came to 13 bases. Germline V gene sequence: CDR1 SGHNT, CDR2 YENEEA. This CDR3 has 14 amino acids. The CDR3 sequence is CASRMLQGNTEAFF. In DNA form, the CDR3 reads TGTGCCAGCAGGATGTTACAGGGAAACACTGAAGCTTTCTTT.